This T cell receptor beta chain was sequenced for a study of cytomegalovirus exposure and HLA in healthy donors. Study-wide results and limits: Earlier analysis found most TCR beta V segments productive about 87% or about 30% of the time. Follow-up analysis later connected one missense variant in DCLRE1C with trimming of TCR beta V- and J-genes. The study had only CMV serostatus as immune exposure information.

Vbeta (60) and Jbeta (13) primers were used in the PCR. Only in-frame clones appear in the TCRdb table, and some are missing; sequencing was by immunoSEQ multiplex PCR. This table has 150,000 or so clones, roughly 82% appearing once. Germline V lookup: CDR1 SGHRS, CDR2 YFSETQ. This CDR3 is built from 16 residues. V lost 0 bases, J lost 6 bases, and 4 bases stayed unmatched. A remark on this clone: The target antigen is unknown.

The sample taken for sequencing was PBMCs. This clonotype originated in a woman in her 50s in good health and CMV-seropositive. V usage is TRBV5-1 and J usage is TRBJ2-3, with TRBD2 matching over 13 bases. CDR3 sequence reads: CASSLETSGGADTQYF. The CDR3 nucleotides read TGCGCCAGCAGCTTGGAAACTAGCGGGGGGGCCGATACGCAGTATTTT. Drawing the rest from reference TRBV5-1 and TRBJ2-3, the complete variable domain is KAGVTQTPRYLIKTRGQQVTLSCSPISGHRSVSWYQQTPGQGLQFLFEYFSETQRNKGNFPGRFSGRQFSNSRSEMNVSTLELGDSALYLCASSLETSGGADTQYFGPGTRLTVL.